The 27 T cell receptor beta chains below come from one sample, sequenced in a study of cytomegalovirus exposure and HLA in healthy donors. Amplification used 60 Vbeta primers and 13 Jbeta primers. Here immunoSEQ multiplex PCR was the method, and the copy in TCRdb shows in-frame clones only, minus some. The table shows around 150,000 clones, with roughly 80% occurring only once. Sequencing used PBMCs. The receptors originated from a human donor in good health.

The gene calls are TRBV7-9 and TRBJ2-5, with a possible D match to TRBD2 (5 bases). The V gene's germline CDR1 is SEHNR and CDR2 FQNEAQ (reference sequence). The CDR3 is made up of 13 amino acids. V was pared by 4 bases and J by 1 base, with 7 bases between. Here the CDR3 reads CASSWELQETQYF. The CDR3 DNA follows: TGTGCCAGCAGCTGGGAGCTCCAAGAGACCCAGTACTTC. Together with reference TRBV7-9 and TRBJ2-5, the CDR3 gives the full variable domain: DTGVSQNPRHKITKRGQNVTFRCDPISEHNRLYWYRQTLGQGPEFLTYFQNEAQLEKSRLLSDRFSAERPKGSFSTLEIQRTEQGDSAMYLCASSWELQETQYFGPGTRLLVL.

This chain links TRBV30 with TRBJ1-2; tentative D call: TRBD1 (5 bases). V lost 3 bases to trimming and J lost 0 bases, with 11 bases between them. The CDR3 length is 14 residues. From germline, CDR1 is GTSNPN and CDR2 SVGIG (reference sequence). CDR3 in DNA: TGTGCCTGGAGCTTTGGGGCTACTAACTATGGCTACACCTTC. Translating gives CAWSFGATNYGYTF.

The rearrangement uses TRBV28 and TRBJ2-7; no clear D. From germline, CDR1 is MDHEN and CDR2 SYDVKM. This CDR3 has 13 residues. Trimming removed 8 bases from V and 3 bases from J, with 14 bases in between. The chain's CDR3 is CASRRSGGYEQYF. DNA of the CDR3: TGTGCCAGCCGCCGAAGTGGCGGCTACGAGCAGTACTTC.

This sequence joins TRBV5-1 and TRBJ2-7, with D perhaps matching TRBD2 (5 bases). Germline V CDR1 and CDR2: SGHRS, YFSETQ. CDR3 size: 15 residues. Trimming took 0 bases from V and 4 from J, leaving 14 bases between them. The CDR3 protein is CASSLGADEGYEQYF. The CDR3 DNA is TGCGCCAGCAGCTTGGGGGCAGACGAGGGATACGAGCAGTACTTC.

The chain uses TRBV4-3 and TRBJ2-3, with D perhaps matching TRBD2 (5 bases). Trimming shortened V by 0 bases and J by 6 bases, and 10 bases separated the two germline ends. Germline values: CDR1 LGHNA, CDR2 YSLEER. This CDR3 is 14 amino acids long. In DNA, the CDR3 is TGCGCCAGCAGCCAAGATCCTAGCTCGGATACGCAGTATTTT. This translates into CASSQDPSSDTQYF.

V and J are TRBV30 and TRBJ2-5; maybe TRBD2 (7 bases). The CDR3 length is 13 residues. Per germline, CDR1 GTSNPN and CDR2 SVGIG (reference sequence). V shed 2 bases and J shed 2 bases, with 9 bases lying between them. The CDR3: CAWSRGGQETQYF. The CDR3 coding sequence is TGTGCCTGGAGTAGGGGGGGGCAAGAGACCCAGTACTTC.

The rearrangement joins TRBV7-6 to TRBJ2-2, with no clear D. Trimming shortened V by 2 bases and J by 1 base, and 8 bases separated the two germline ends. CDR3 length equals 15 residues. Looked up from germline, CDR1 is SGHVS and CDR2 is FNYEAQ. The CDR3 DNA reads as TGTGCCAGCAGCTTATTTAGCCAGAACACCGGGGAGCTGTTTTTT. It is translated as CASSLFSQNTGELFF.

The chain joins TRBV7-9 to TRBJ2-7, with TRBD1 identical over 8 bases. The CDR3 loop spans 14 amino acids. Germline lookup yields CDR1 SEHNR and CDR2 FQNEAQ (reference sequence). V shed 5 bases and J 0 bases; nucleotides not matched to a gene: 3. CDR3: CASSRTGPSYEQYF. CDR3 nucleotide sequence: TGTGCCAGCAGCCGGACAGGGCCCTCCTACGAGCAGTACTTC. Variable domain in full (rest from reference TRBV7-9 and TRBJ2-7): DTGVSQNPRHKITKRGQNVTFRCDPISEHNRLYWYRQTLGQGPEFLTYFQNEAQLEKSRLLSDRFSAERPKGSFSTLEIQRTEQGDSAMYLCASSRTGPSYEQYFGPGTRLTVT.

The chain couples TRBV7-9 to TRBJ2-5; a possible D gene is TRBD1 (6 bases). The CDR3 consists of 14 residues. V shed 5 bases and J shed 0 bases, with 10 bases lying between them. Looked up from germline, CDR1 is SEHNR and CDR2 is FQNEAQ (reference sequence). For the CDR3, the DNA is TGTGCCAGCAGCCTTACAGGGTACCAAGAGACCCAGTACTTC. Protein sequence: CASSLTGYQETQYF.

The V gene is TRBV6-5, the J gene TRBJ2-5; perhaps TRBD2 as D (5 bases). The germline V gene encodes CDR1 MNHEY and CDR2 SVGAGI. V lost 4 bases and J lost 5, with 5 bases in between. This CDR3 is 11 amino acids long. For the CDR3, the DNA is TGTGCCAGCAGTTCGGGGGAGACCCAGTACTTC. It is translated as CASSSGETQYF.

The chain links TRBV5-1 to TRBJ2-6; D is perhaps TRBD1 (7 bases). Germline V lookup: CDR1 SGHRS, CDR2 YFSETQ. V was cut by 0 bases and J by 0 bases, with 19 bases left in between. The CDR3 totals 20 residues. For the CDR3, the DNA is TGCGCCAGCAGCTTGGAGGGTGCGGGACAGCCCCTCTCTGGGGCCAACGTCCTGACTTTC. It encodes CASSLEGAGQPLSGANVLTF.

This sequence joins TRBV15 and TRBJ1-2, with D tentatively TRBD1 (5 bases). The V and J ends lost 0 bases and 8 bases respectively, with 22 bases between them. Looked up from germline, CDR1 is LNHNV and CDR2 is YYDKDF (reference sequence). The CDR3 is 17 amino acids. CDR3 in amino acids: CATSRDSSTAARGGYTF. The CDR3 region has the DNA TGTGCCACCAGCAGAGATAGTTCGACAGCGGCCCGGGGGGGCTACACCTTC.

The chain joins TRBV28 to TRBJ1-2, with TRBD1 matching over 9 bases. After removal of 6 bases from V and 7 bases from J, the junction contained 12 bases not matched to a gene. Per germline, CDR1 MDHEN and CDR2 SYDVKM. The CDR3 length is 15 residues. CDR3 sequence reads: CASRPATGGLGGYTF. The CDR3 coding sequence is TGTGCCAGCAGACCGGCAACAGGGGGCTTAGGTGGCTACACCTTC.

The chain links TRBV25-1 to TRBJ1-1, with TRBD1 matching over 7 bases. The CDR3 spans 12 residues. The V segment lost 8 bases and the J segment 11 bases; nucleotides outside the gene matches: 11. Per the germline V gene, CDR1 is MGHDK and CDR2 is SYGVNS. CDR3 amino acids: CASSATGDVAFF. The CDR3 nucleotides are TGTGCCAGCTCAGCAACAGGGGATGTCGCTTTCTTT.

This clone has a single count. The J gene is TRBJ1-1, the V gene TRBV15; 7 nucleotides match TRBD1. The germline V gene encodes CDR1 LNHNV and CDR2 YYDKDF (reference sequence). V lost 6 bases, J lost 5 bases, and 3 bases stayed unmatched. The CDR3 totals 12 residues. The CDR3 coding sequence is TGTGCCACCAGGACAGGGAAAACTGAAGCTTTCTTT. Protein: CATRTGKTEAFF.

V and J are TRBV6-1 and TRBJ1-2; D is perhaps TRBD1 (6 bases). The CDR3 is 12 residues long. V lost 7 bases and J lost 1, with 7 bases in between. Per germline, CDR1 MNHNS and CDR2 SASEGT. The CDR3 nucleotides read TGTGCCAGCAAGGGGGATAACTATGGCTACACCTTC. Translated: CASKGDNYGYTF.

The chain joins TRBV7-6 to TRBJ2-1, with D possibly TRBD2 on 5 matching bases. V was trimmed by 1 base and J by 6 bases, leaving 13 bases between them. This CDR3 has 15 amino acids. CDR1 is SGHVS, CDR2 FNYEAQ, per germline. Written as DNA, the CDR3 is TGTGCCAGCAGCTTAGAGGGAGATTGGCGCAATGAGCAGTTCTTC. As protein: CASSLEGDWRNEQFF. The variable domain in full, with the rest retrieved from reference TRBV7-6 and TRBJ2-1, is GAGVSQSPRYKVTKRGQDVALRCDPISGHVSLYWYRQALGQGPEFLTYFNYEAQQDKSGLPNDRFSAERPEGSISTLTIQRTEQRDSAMYRCASSLEGDWRNEQFFGPGTRLTVL.

The chain joins TRBV19 to TRBJ2-7; the match to TRBD2 covers 14 bases. CDR1 and CDR2 from the germline V gene are LNHDA and SQIVND (reference sequence). V shed 5 bases, J shed 4 bases, and the junction held 4 bases outside the gene matches. The length of the CDR3 is 15 residues. The CDR3 protein is CASSPGLAGGYEQYF. DNA for the CDR3: TGTGCCAGTAGTCCCGGACTAGCGGGGGGTTACGAGCAGTACTTC.

This clone has only one observation. The CDR3 region has the DNA TGCAGTGCGGGACTAGCGGGAGGCGAGCAGTACTTC. Its translation: CSAGLAGGEQYF. The rearrangement uses TRBV29-1 and TRBJ2-7; 15 nucleotides align to TRBD2. Germline V gene lookup returns CDR1 SQVTM and CDR2 ANQGSEA. The CDR3 length is 12 residues.

The genes are TRBV6-1 and TRBJ2-1, with 7 bases fitting TRBD2. The germline gives CDR1 MNHNS, CDR2 SASEGT. The CDR3 consists of 18 residues. J was trimmed by 3 bases and V by 3 bases; bases with no gene match: 14. The CDR3 reads CASSELSGTLRFYNEQFF. CDR3 nucleotide sequence: TGTGCCAGCAGTGAGTTAAGCGGGACCCTTCGTTTCTACAATGAGCAGTTCTTC.

The chain couples TRBV11-2 to TRBJ2-7, with D possibly matching TRBD2 (6 bases). Germline-derived CDR1 and CDR2 are SGHAT and FQNNGV. V was trimmed by 3 bases and J by 4 bases, leaving 19 bases between them. This CDR3 is built from 16 residues. CDR3: CASSFPGGSEPYEQYF. The CDR3 DNA reads TGTGCCAGCAGCTTCCCCGGAGGGTCCGAACCTTACGAGCAGTACTTC. The full variable domain, completed using reference TRBV11-2 and TRBJ2-7, is EAGVAQSPRYKIIEKRQSVAFWCNPISGHATLYWYQQILGQGPKLLIQFQNNGVVDDSQLPKDRFSAERLKGVDSTLKIQPAKLEDSAVYLCASSFPGGSEPYEQYFGPGTRLTVT.

This rearrangement joins TRBV5-6 to TRBJ2-3; D is unresolved. Germline-derived CDR1 and CDR2 are SGHDT and YYEEEE. The CDR3 covers 13 residues. V was cut by 2 bases and J by 3 bases, with 7 bases left in between. The CDR3 loop is CASSFTLTDTQYF. The CDR3 DNA reads TGTGCCAGCAGCTTTACATTAACAGATACGCAGTATTTT. The entire variable domain, with the rest obtained from reference TRBV5-6 and TRBJ2-3, is as follows: DAGVTQSPTHLIKTRGQQVTLRCSPKSGHDTVSWYQQALGQGPQFIFQYYEEEERQRGNFPDRFSGHQFPNYSSELNVNALLLGDSALYLCASSFTLTDTQYFGPGTRLTVL.

CDR3 nucleotide sequence: TGCGCCAGCAGCTTGTCCAATAGCGGGGGACGCACAGATACGCAGTATTTT. Translation: CASSLSNSGGRTDTQYF. V usage is TRBV5-1 and J usage is TRBJ2-3, with 9 bases matching TRBD2. The CDR3 extends over 17 amino acids. V was pared by 1 base and J by 1 base, with 7 bases of the junction left unmatched. Germline lookup yields CDR1 SGHRS and CDR2 YFSETQ.

This clone was observed a handful of times. The J gene is TRBJ2-5, the V gene TRBV19; 8 positions agree with TRBD2. V lost 4 bases, J lost 5 bases, and 15 bases stayed unmatched. The germline CDR1 and CDR2 sequences are LNHDA and SQIVND (reference sequence). The CDR3 consists of 17 residues. The CDR3 sequence is CASSTAVAGRGSETQYF. The DNA for the CDR3 is TGTGCCAGTAGTACCGCAGTAGCGGGGCGGGGATCGGAGACCCAGTACTTC.

This clone was observed a single time. J is TRBJ1-3 and V is TRBV6-1; D remains ambiguous. From germline, CDR1 is MNHNS and CDR2 SASEGT. CDR3 length equals 15 residues. V was pared by 2 bases and J by 2 bases, with 10 bases between. The CDR3 DNA sequence: TGTGCCAGCAGTGAAACGGTAAACCCTGGAAACACCATATATTTT. Translation: CASSETVNPGNTIYF.

The V gene is TRBV4-1, the J gene TRBJ2-1, with a possible D match to TRBD2 (5 bases). The CDR3 has 16 amino acids. The ends were cut back, 0 bases at V and 0 bases at J, with 9 bases in the middle. Germline V CDR1 and CDR2: MGHRA, YSYEKL. The CDR3 here is CASSQERASSYNEQFF. In nucleotides, the CDR3 is TGCGCCAGCAGCCAAGAGCGGGCGAGCTCCTACAATGAGCAGTTCTTC.

The chain joins TRBV9 to TRBJ2-7, with TRBD2 matching over 10 bases. The CDR3 loop spans 14 amino acids. Germline loops: CDR1 SGDLS, CDR2 YYNGEE. V dropped 4 bases and J dropped 2; count of bases not matched to a gene: 3. The CDR3 spells CASSPSGSTYEQYF. The CDR3 DNA sequence: TGTGCCAGCAGCCCTAGCGGGAGTACCTACGAGCAGTACTTC. The variable domain in full, with the rest retrieved from reference TRBV9 and TRBJ2-7, is DSGVTQTPKHLITATGQRVTLRCSPRSGDLSVYWYQQSLDQGLQFLIQYYNGEERAKGNILERFSAQQFPDLHSELNLSSLELGDSALYFCASSPSGSTYEQYFGPGTRLTVT.